This T cell receptor beta chain was recorded in a study of blood T cell repertoires in COVID-19 (dated by TCRdb to about 2020). Turning to the overall study: The collaborator samples originated in the United States, Italy and Spain and spanned the acute and convalescent phases of COVID-19. The repertoires were released in a freely available public database meant as a resource for research on the immune response to SARS-CoV-2. The dataset comprised deeply sampled blood TCRbeta repertoires from subjects exposed to, actively infected with, or recovered from COVID-19. The samples were drawn from two sources: the first 160 participants of the ongoing ImmuneRACE study, and approximately 1,300 subjects contributed by 6 global collaborators. The material from the prospective study consisted of cDNA or gDNA derived from T cells, B-cell-depleted T cells, or PBMCs. Where available, HLA class I and class II types were taken from metadata supplied by the sample provider and were not determined by assay-based typing. Sample metadata almost always included a de-identified subject ID, COVID-19 status, age in years and sex.

This clone was detected only once. Its antigen is not yet known. The record has no base qualities; no much larger clone is one base away. Reading from cysteine to phenylalanine, the CDR3 counts 15 amino acids. The CDR3 DNA has 45 bases and is translated from base 1. V has 3 bases trimmed and J has 1 base trimmed; junction bases matching no gene number 3. The germline V gene (reference sequence) yields LGHDT for CDR1 and YNNKEL for CDR2. The collaborating institutions used their own protocols to collect whole blood in K2EDTA tubes. Collaborator samples were shipped for TCRbeta analysis as frozen whole blood, isolated PBMCs, or DNA extracted from either sample type. TCRbeta CDR3 regions were amplified from genomic DNA using the immunoSEQ Assay, a bias-controlled multiplex PCR. Per the source publication's procedure: Within the assay, amplification of reference gene primers was used to estimate how many nucleated cells each sample contained. Sequence reads were collapsed and filtered to measure the absolute abundance of every unique TCRbeta CDR3 rearrangement. Productive Simpson clonality was computed per sample as the square root of Simpson's diversity index over productive rearrangements. TCRdb retrieved this table from immuneACCESS and kept in-frame rearrangements only. Not all clones are present; in checked studies, unresolved V genes account for under half, and no reason is known for the remainder. That table supplies the V and J calls and clone size; D and trimming were determined from the DNA. The sample data list roughly 150,000 clones, and 85% to 90% of these were observed just once. The ten largest clonotypes hold around 3.3% of the sample.

Study-level results and caveats: The amount of clinical and demographic metadata varied by source and participant and was provided uncurated.

Recombination connected TRBV3-1 (or the pseudogene TRBV3-2) to TRBJ1-3; 7 central bases correspond to TRBD1. The sample consisted of peripheral blood. The sequence came from a woman between 55 and 75 years old with active COVID-19. The sequenced DNA is TGTGCCAGCAGCCAGACAGGGAAATCTGGAAACACCATATATTTT. Its coded protein is CASSQTGKSGNTIYF.